Listed below are T cell receptor beta chains from one sample, sequenced in a study of shared clonotypes between healthy human individuals. The method was immunoSEQ multiplex PCR; TCRdb's version includes in-frame clones alone and lacks a portion of them. In the table there are about 1.5 million clones, 95% to 99% of which are singletons. The source material was naive CD4+ T cells sorted from blood. These receptors were collected from a man younger than 45 in good health. The CDR3 runs from the conserved cysteine through the conserved F or W. Fields, in order: V gene, D gene, J gene, CDR3 protein, CDR3 DNA. D genes are given only for firm matches.

TRBV5-1	.	TRBJ1-1	CASSGPQGNTEAFF	TGCGCCAGCAGCGGACCACAGGGAAACACTGAAGCTTTCTTT
TRBV7-2	.	TRBJ2-5	CASSLAALGGQETQYF	TGTGCCAGCAGCTTAGCGGCCTTGGGCGGCCAAGAGACCCAGTACTTC
TRBV28	TRBD1	TRBJ2-7	CASSPRTGGNYEQYF	TGTGCCAGCAGTCCTCGGACAGGGGGAAACTACGAGCAGTACTTC
TRBV9	TRBD2	TRBJ2-7	CASSVAPLEAGVYEQYF	TGTGCCAGCAGCGTAGCCCCGTTGGAGGCGGGAGTCTACGAGCAGTACTTC
TRBV18	.	TRBJ1-3	CASSPPGNTIYF	TGTGCCAGCTCACCGCCAGGAAACACCATATATTTT
TRBV29-1	.	TRBJ2-1	CSVANSGDIPYNEQFF	TGCAGCGTTGCGAACTCAGGGGACATTCCCTACAATGAGCAGTTCTTC
TRBV27	.	TRBJ2-2	CASSLEWAGELFF	TGTGCCAGCAGTTTAGAATGGGCAGGGGAGCTGTTTTTT
TRBV5-1	.	TRBJ2-1	CASSISGASSYNEQFF	TGCGCCAGCAGCATATCCGGGGCGAGCTCCTACAATGAGCAGTTCTTC
TRBV19	TRBD2	TRBJ2-7	CASSKGLAVTYEQYF	TGTGCCAGTAGTAAGGGACTAGCGGTAACCTACGAGCAGTACTTC
TRBV6-5	.	TRBJ2-2	CASSSSTGELFF	TGTGCCAGCAGTTCTTCTACCGGGGAGCTGTTTTTT
TRBV5-5	.	TRBJ2-1	CASSPGTRIPDNEQFF	TGTGCCAGCAGCCCCGGGACAAGGATCCCGGACAATGAGCAGTTCTTC
TRBV18	.	TRBJ2-7	CASSPSGLTSYEQYF	TGTGCCAGCTCACCATCGGGACTGACCTCCTACGAGCAGTACTTC
TRBV5-4	TRBD1	TRBJ2-7	CASSLGQGGIYEQYF	TGTGCCAGCAGTCTAGGACAGGGGGGAATCTACGAGCAGTACTTC
TRBV27	TRBD1	TRBJ2-2	CASSLLGQENTGELFF	TGTGCCAGCAGTTTATTGGGACAGGAGAACACCGGGGAGCTGTTTTTT
TRBV5-1	TRBD2	TRBJ2-3	CASSYSGASTDTQYF	TGCGCCAGCAGCTATAGCGGGGCAAGCACAGATACGCAGTATTTT
TRBV5-1	.	TRBJ2-3	CASSLVGQTRTDTQYF	TGCGCCAGCAGCTTGGTCGGTCAAACCCGCACAGATACGCAGTATTTT
TRBV11-3	TRBD2	TRBJ2-2	CASSLYPPGRGGTGELFF	TGTGCCAGCAGCTTATACCCCCCCGGGAGGGGCGGCACCGGGGAGCTGTTTTTT